This TCR beta chain was recorded in a study of T-cell reconstitution after alpha-beta-depleted transplantation in children. Findings and caveats of the study: Reports say that about two months after transplant, the alpha-beta T cells came out of several hundred graft clones that had expanded.

Preparation of the TCRbeta library used unique molecular identifiers. TCRdb re-called the PCR reads through MiXCR, storing one row per CDR3 protein. The profile covers fewer than 750,000 distinct CDR3 sequences, with 20% to 30% appearing a single time and approximately 39% taken by the ten largest. This CDR3 contains 15 residues. The ends were cut back, 0 bases at V and 2 bases at J, with 12 bases in the middle. Germline V gives CDR1 SGHRS, CDR2 YFSETQ. As regards this clonotype: The target antigen is unknown.

The receptor comes from a boy younger than two with Wiskott-Aldrich syndrome, due to receive a stem cell transplant. This sequence joins TRBV5-1 and TRBJ2-7; D ambiguous. This sample comprised PBMCs, obtained before TCRalphabeta/CD19-depleted stem cell transplant. The CDR3 region has the DNA TGCGCCAGCAGCTTGGCGTTTCCGGGTCCCTACGAGCAGTACTTC. As protein: CASSLAFPGPYEQYF.